Presented here are 27 T cell receptor beta chains from one specimen sequenced in a study of CD8+ T cells in alopecia areata. Treatment denoted: oral pan-JAK inhibitor, 5-10 mg twice daily. Following RNA extraction, reverse transcription yielded cDNA that acted as the sequencing template. Repertoires were generated with immunoSEQ multiplex PCR, while TCRdb's copy carries only in-frame clones and drops some. The repertoire holds approximately 200,000 clones, with about 60% as singletons. The sequences come from CD4+ T cells sorted from blood, collected at week 4, from a patient treated with tofacitinib. The receptors were sampled from a human donor with alopecia areata.

This chain connects TRBV30 to TRBJ1-2; TRBD1 is a possible D gene (6 bases). Looked up from germline, CDR1 is GTSNPN and CDR2 is SVGIG (reference sequence). Deletions cut 0 bases from V and 6 bases from J, with 11 bases between. The CDR3 has 13 amino acids. In DNA, the CDR3 is TGTGCCTGGAGTGTACGGACAGATGATGGCTACACCTTC. Protein product: CAWSVRTDDGYTF.

This chain joins TRBV5-1 and TRBJ2-1, with 12 bases aligning to TRBD2. Germline V gene sequence: CDR1 SGHRS, CDR2 YFSETQ. CDR3 length: 16 residues. With 5 bases clipped from V and 9 bases from J, the junction kept 12 bases outside the gene matches. The DNA for the CDR3 is TGCGCCAGCAGACGGGACCCTAGCGGGGGGGATGGTGAGCAGTTCTTC. As protein: CASRRDPSGGDGEQFF.

This chain uses TRBV29-1 with TRBJ1-1, with D possibly being TRBD1 (5 bases). Germline assignment: CDR1 SQVTM and CDR2 ANQGSEA. The CDR3 runs 12 residues. The CDR3 DNA is TGCACCGCGGTGCAGGGATGGACTGAAGCTTTCTTT. Translated: CTAVQGWTEAFF.

This clone was seen a few times. This chain links TRBV10-3 with TRBJ2-1; D tentatively reads TRBD1 or TRBD2 (5 bases each). V lost 0 bases to trimming and J lost 8 bases, with 14 bases between them. CDR3 length: 15 residues. In germline, CDR1 is ENHRY, CDR2 SYGVKD. The CDR3, as DNA: TGTGCCATCAGTGAGTCGAAGGGGTTGAGGGATGAGCAGTTCTTC. Its translation is CAISESKGLRDEQFF.

The chain recombines TRBV5-1 with TRBJ2-2, with D tentatively TRBD2 (6 bases). Trimming pared 4 bases from V and 4 bases from J, leaving 17 bases between. The CDR3 consists of 16 residues. The V gene's germline CDR1 is SGHRS and CDR2 YFSETQ. Here the CDR3 DNA reads TGCGCCAGCAGCCCGGGATGGGAGGTCGGCACCGGGGAGCTGTTTTTT. The encoded protein is CASSPGWEVGTGELFF.

V and J are TRBV5-1 and TRBJ2-5; possibly TRBD2 for D (5 bases). CDR1 and CDR2 (germline): SGHRS, YFSETQ. Trimming left V 2 bases short and J 5 bases short, with 10 bases between. The CDR3 runs to 13 residues. Here the CDR3 reads CASSFTRGETQYF. For the CDR3, the DNA is TGCGCCAGCAGCTTCACGAGAGGGGAGACCCAGTACTTC.

The count of this clone is one. The V and J genes are TRBV12-5 and TRBJ2-5, with D perhaps given as TRBD1 or TRBD2 (5 bases each). The CDR3 extends over 15 amino acids. Germline V gene lookup returns CDR1 LGHNT and CDR2 FRNRAP. V gave up 0 bases and J gave up 4 bases, with 12 bases separating them. The CDR3 coding sequence is TGTGCTAGTGGTTTGGTACTGGGGGTCCCAGAGACCCAGTACTTC. Protein product: CASGLVLGVPETQYF.

This clone was seen just once. This sample includes further DNA sequences coding for the same CDR3. The DNA for the CDR3 is TGTGCCAGCAGCTTACGAGAGACCCAGTACTTC. Protein product: CASSLRETQYF. The chain is built from TRBV5-4 and TRBJ2-5; no firm D call. This CDR3 region has 11 residues. Trimming removed 2 bases from V and 4 bases from J, with 3 bases in between. The germline V gene encodes CDR1 SGHNT and CDR2 YYREEE (reference sequence).

The CDR3 sequence is CASNNRANTEAFF. The DNA for the CDR3 is TGTGCCAGCAATAACAGGGCGAACACTGAAGCTTTCTTT. The chain links TRBV27 to TRBJ1-1; possible D gene TRBD1, 6 bases. The CDR3 loop spans 13 amino acids. CDR1 MNHEY and CDR2 SMNVEV come from the germline V gene (reference sequence). V was trimmed by 7 bases and J by 1 base, leaving 10 bases between them.

In this sample, this clone turned up a few times. Other DNA sequences in the sample encode the same CDR3. The gene calls are TRBV25-1 and TRBJ2-3; tentative D call: TRBD2 (6 bases). V was shortened by 0 bases and J by 0 bases, with 10 bases between the two germline ends. The CDR3 contains 16 residues. Germline V gives CDR1 MGHDK, CDR2 SYGVNS. In DNA form, the CDR3 reads TGTGCCAGCAGTGAATACCGTGGGGGGAGCACAGATACGCAGTATTTT. As protein: CASSEYRGGSTDTQYF.

This chain uses TRBV29-1 with TRBJ1-1; 7 nucleotides align to TRBD1. With V trimmed by 5 bases and J by 5 bases, 5 bases remained unmatched. The germline V gene encodes CDR1 SQVTM and CDR2 ANQGSEA. This CDR3 has 12 residues. The CDR3 region is CSVLQGITEAFF. The DNA for the CDR3 is TGCAGCGTTTTACAGGGGATAACTGAAGCTTTCTTT.

The V and J genes are TRBV29-1 and TRBJ2-5; D is ambiguous. Germline values: CDR1 SQVTM, CDR2 ANQGSEA. V lost 5 bases, J lost 5 bases, and 15 bases lay in between. CDR3 length: 13 residues. CDR3 sequence (DNA): TGCAGCGTTCGGGCCTCGGAGATGGAGACCCAGTACTTC. This sequence encodes CSVRASEMETQYF. Full variable domain (outside the CDR3, taken from reference TRBV29-1 and TRBJ2-5): SAVISQKPSRDICQRGTSLTIQCQVDSQVTMMFWYRQQPGQSLTLIATANQGSEATYESGFVIDKFPISRPNLTFSTLTVSNMSPEDSSIYLCSVRASEMETQYFGPGTRLLVL.

The gene calls are TRBV7-9 and TRBJ1-5; D not certain. Deletions cut 5 bases from V and 9 bases from J, with 14 bases between. The CDR3 consists of 13 residues. Germline V gene lookup returns CDR1 SEHNR and CDR2 FQNEAQ (reference sequence). The DNA for the CDR3 is TGTGCCAGCAGCCATAAGGGAGTCTGGCCCCAGCATTTT. This sequence encodes CASSHKGVWPQHF.

The CDR3 nucleotides are TGTGCCAGCAGTGAAGCGGGGGGACCAGGTGAAAAACTGTTTTTT. It specifies CASSEAGGPGEKLFF. J is TRBJ1-4 and V is TRBV2; maybe TRBD1 (5 bases). The V gene lost 0 bases and the J gene lost 7 bases, with 12 bases spanning the gap. This CDR3 comprises 15 residues. The germline V gene has CDR1 SNHLY and CDR2 FYNNEI.

V is TRBV6-5 and J is TRBJ2-5, with D unresolved. CDR1 is MNHEY and CDR2 is SVGAGI in the germline V gene. This CDR3 contains 13 residues. V lost 4 bases and J 2 bases, leaving 8 bases between the germline ends. CDR3 nucleotides: TGTGCCAGCAGTTGGGCCAGGCAAGAGACCCAGTACTTC. Encoded protein: CASSWARQETQYF.

This clone turned up a few times. This sequence joins TRBV5-1 and TRBJ2-7, with TRBD1 identical over 9 bases. V lost 3 bases and J lost 5; bases outside the gene matches: 6. CDR1 and CDR2 from the germline V gene are SGHRS and YFSETQ. There are 14 residues in the CDR3. CDR3 nucleotides: TGCGCCAGCAGCTCGCTGGGACAGGGCCACGAGCAGTACTTC. Encoded protein: CASSSLGQGHEQYF.

This chain uses TRBV7-9 with TRBJ1-2; 7 nucleotides line up with TRBD1. With V trimmed by 4 bases and J by 10 bases, 6 bases remained unmatched. CDR3 length: 12 residues. Germline CDR1 is SEHNR and CDR2 is FQNEAQ (reference sequence). CDR3 DNA sequence: TGTGCCAGCAGCTCCCCAGGGGGGGACTACACCTTC. Translating gives CASSSPGGDYTF. The variable domain in full, with the rest retrieved from reference TRBV7-9 and TRBJ1-2, is DTGVSQNPRHKITKRGQNVTFRCDPISEHNRLYWYRQTLGQGPEFLTYFQNEAQLEKSRLLSDRFSAERPKGSFSTLEIQRTEQGDSAMYLCASSSPGGDYTFGSGTRLTVV.

This clone was picked up a small number of times. The rearrangement links TRBV29-1 to TRBJ2-7; no definite D call. The CDR3 spans 11 residues. Germline V gene lookup returns CDR1 SQVTM and CDR2 ANQGSEA. V gave up 5 bases and J gave up 2 bases, with 7 bases separating them. This CDR3 is CSVIEAYEQYF. The DNA for the CDR3 is TGCAGCGTTATAGAGGCCTACGAGCAGTACTTC.

V gene TRBV27 combines with J gene TRBJ2-3, with TRBD1 identical over 7 bases. The junction had 9 bases not matched to a gene; V was cut back by 2 bases and J by 4 bases. Germline V gene sequence: CDR1 MNHEY, CDR2 SMNVEV (reference sequence). The CDR3 is 16 amino acids. This CDR3 reads CASSLKGTVFADTQYF. In DNA form, the CDR3 reads TGTGCCAGCAGTTTAAAGGGGACAGTTTTCGCAGATACGCAGTATTTT.

This rearrangement joins TRBV7-9 to TRBJ1-2, with unresolved D. CDR3 length equals 12 residues. From germline, CDR1 is SEHNR and CDR2 FQNEAQ (reference sequence). V was shortened by 1 base and J by 4 bases, with 4 bases between the two germline ends. The CDR3 DNA is TGTGCCAGCAGCTTAGAAACCTATGGCTACACCTTC. This encodes CASSLETYGYTF. The variable domain in full, with the rest retrieved from reference TRBV7-9 and TRBJ1-2, is DTGVSQNPRHKITKRGQNVTFRCDPISEHNRLYWYRQTLGQGPEFLTYFQNEAQLEKSRLLSDRFSAERPKGSFSTLEIQRTEQGDSAMYLCASSLETYGYTFGSGTRLTVV.

This clone showed up just a few times. J is TRBJ2-5 and V is TRBV7-2; a possible D gene is TRBD2 (7 bases). Germline CDR1 SGHTA, CDR2 FQGNSA. The V and J ends lost 3 bases and 8 bases respectively, with 10 bases between them. The CDR3 is made up of 12 amino acids. CDR3 nucleotide sequence: TGTGCCAGCAGCTTCCCGGGGGGCACCCAGTACTTC. It translates to CASSFPGGTQYF. Based on the CDR3 plus reference TRBV7-2 and TRBJ2-5, the full variable domain is GAGVSQSPSNKVTEKGKDVELRCDPISGHTALYWYRQSLGQGLEFLIYFQGNSAPDKSGLPSDRFSAERTGGSVSTLTIQRTQQEDSAVYLCASSFPGGTQYFGPGTRLLVL.

This clone appeared a few times. V usage is TRBV4-1 and J usage is TRBJ2-5, with a possible D match to TRBD1 (5 bases). The CDR3 has 14 residues. V was clipped by 3 bases and J by 3 bases, with 11 bases between them. The germline gives CDR1 MGHRA, CDR2 YSYEKL. DNA for the CDR3: TGCGCCAGCAGCCACAGGGTTCGGGAAGAGACCCAGTACTTC. Its protein product is CASSHRVREETQYF.

The rearrangement links TRBV5-6 to TRBJ1-6; TRBD1 agrees at 8 bases. The length of the CDR3 is 15 residues. The junction had 8 bases not matched to a gene; V was cut back by 4 bases and J by 8 bases. Germline CDR1 and CDR2: SGHDT and YYEEEE. In nucleotides, the CDR3 is TGTGCCAGCAGCAGATGGACAGGGAGGGATTCACCCCTCCACTTT. It codes for CASSRWTGRDSPLHF.

The chain links TRBV4-1 to TRBJ1-5; D is undetermined. The CDR3 loop spans 12 amino acids. Trimming left V 0 bases short and J 10 bases short, with 7 bases between. Germline CDR1 MGHRA, CDR2 YSYEKL. The CDR3 is CASSQDGSPQHF. CDR3 DNA: TGCGCCAGCAGCCAAGACGGTTCACCCCAGCATTTT.

The V call is TRBV29-1, the J call TRBJ2-5; D is uncertain. There are 12 residues in the CDR3. Trimming pared 1 base from V and 5 bases from J, leaving 8 bases between. Germline CDR1 reads SQVTM; CDR2 reads ANQGSEA. The CDR3, as DNA: TGCAGCGTTGAAGGTGGGGATGAGACCCAGTACTTC. Its protein is CSVEGGDETQYF. Using reference TRBV29-1 and TRBJ2-5 for the parts outside the CDR3, the full variable domain is SAVISQKPSRDICQRGTSLTIQCQVDSQVTMMFWYRQQPGQSLTLIATANQGSEATYESGFVIDKFPISRPNLTFSTLTVSNMSPEDSSIYLCSVEGGDETQYFGPGTRLLVL.

The chain has TRBV7-2 and TRBJ2-5; 9 bases line up with TRBD1. The CDR3 totals 13 residues. Germline lookup yields CDR1 SGHTA and CDR2 FQGNSA. J was trimmed by 5 bases and V by 5 bases; bases with no gene match: 3. The CDR3 sequence: CASSLTGGETQYF. The CDR3 coding sequence is TGTGCCAGCAGCCTTACAGGGGGCGAGACCCAGTACTTC.

The chain has TRBV29-1 and TRBJ2-1, with TRBD2 matching 8 bases. The CDR3 extends over 14 amino acids. The V gene's germline CDR1 is SQVTM and CDR2 ANQGSEA. The J segment lost 6 bases and the V segment lost 5 bases, leaving 9 bases of the junction unmatched. Written as DNA, the CDR3 is TGCAGCGTTACTCAGCGGGGGTCAGTCAATGAGCAGTTCTTC. Translation: CSVTQRGSVNEQFF.